These 15 T cell receptor beta chains originate from one sample sequenced in a study of cytomegalovirus exposure and HLA in healthy donors. The PCR ran on 60 Vbeta and 13 Jbeta primers. Some clones are missing from TCRdb's copy, which holds only in-frame ones; the method was immunoSEQ multiplex PCR. Of under 35,000 clones detected, less than 70% appear once; the ten largest clones hold over 20%. The sample taken for sequencing was PBMCs. The source of these receptors is a man aged 45-65 years in good health and CMV-seropositive.

This clone showed up just a few times. The rearrangement uses TRBV7-6 and TRBJ1-4; the D is unclear. CDR3 length equals 15 residues. With 2 bases removed from V and 2 bases from J, the gap between germline ends came to 9 bases. Germline lookup yields CDR1 SGHVS and CDR2 FNYEAQ. The CDR3 nucleotides are TGTGCCAGCAGCTTATACGGGTCGACTAATGAAAAACTGTTTTTT. This translates into CASSLYGSTNEKLFF.

In nucleotides, the CDR3 is TGTGCCTGGAGTGCCGACAGGGTGGGGCAGTTCTTC. Translation gives CAWSADRVGQFF. The V and J genes are TRBV30 and TRBJ2-1, with 7 nucleotides matching TRBD1. Germline CDR1 and CDR2: GTSNPN and SVGIG (reference sequence). With 1 base clipped from V and 12 bases from J, the junction kept 6 bases outside the gene matches. CDR3 length: 12 residues.

In DNA, the CDR3 is TGTGCCAGCAGCTTAGGGGACAGGGAAGTTCTCGGCTACACCTTC. This codes for CASSLGDREVLGYTF. V usage is TRBV5-6 and J usage is TRBJ1-2; 9 positions agree with TRBD1. This CDR3 contains 15 residues. V lost 2 bases to trimming and J lost 8 bases; unmatched junction nucleotides: 10. Germline V lookup: CDR1 SGHDT, CDR2 YYEEEE.

This clone showed up just a few times. This chain joins TRBV7-8 and TRBJ2-7; 13 positions match TRBD2. CDR3 length: 14 amino acids. Germline V gene lookup returns CDR1 SGHVS and CDR2 FQNEAQ. Trimming cost V 5 bases and J 6 bases; bases outside gene matches: 4. CDR3 sequence (DNA): TGTGCCAGCAGCACTAGCGGGAGGGCCTCCGAGCAGTACTTC. It translates to CASSTSGRASEQYF.

The sample holds a few counts of this clone. The rearrangement uses TRBV5-6 and TRBJ2-1; 8 nucleotides line up with TRBD2. CDR3 length: 14 amino acids. V lost 4 bases, J lost 7 bases, and 7 bases stayed unmatched. CDR1 and CDR2 from the germline V gene are SGHDT and YYEEEE. The CDR3 is CASSPGGLGNEQFF. The CDR3 DNA reads TGTGCCAGCAGCCCGGGGGGGCTCGGGAATGAGCAGTTCTTC.

The chain couples TRBV7-9 to TRBJ1-1; TRBD1 matches at 7 bases. The germline gives CDR1 SEHNR, CDR2 FQNEAQ (reference sequence). Losses at the gene ends were 2 bases for V and 6 bases for J; bases not matched to a gene: 6. The CDR3 runs 14 residues. DNA for the CDR3: TGTGCCAGCAGCTTAACCGGGACAGTCGCTGAAGCTTTCTTT. Residues: CASSLTGTVAEAFF.

The rearrangement links TRBV9 to TRBJ2-1; TRBD2 is a possible D gene (5 bases). The CDR3 is 16 amino acids. The ends were cut back, 5 bases at V and 0 bases at J, with 15 bases in the middle. Per germline, CDR1 SGDLS and CDR2 YYNGEE. Here the CDR3 reads CASSPPSGSSYNEQFF. CDR3 sequence (DNA): TGTGCCAGCAGTCCTCCCAGCGGTAGCTCCTACAATGAGCAGTTCTTC.

The chain uses TRBV10-1 and TRBJ1-4; TRBD1 matches at 8 bases. J lost 7 bases, V lost 3 bases, and 7 bases had no gene match. CDR1 is WNHNN and CDR2 is SYGVQD in the germline V gene (reference sequence). The CDR3 contains 15 residues. CDR3 DNA: TGCGCCAGCAGTGATACCGGGACAGGAGGTGAAAAACTGTTTTTT. Amino acid sequence: CASSDTGTGGEKLFF.

The J gene is TRBJ1-4, the V gene TRBV25-1, with 7 bases identical to TRBD1. V trimming: 2 bases; J trimming: 7 bases; junction bases outside the gene matches: 7. This CDR3 contains 15 residues. CDR1 and CDR2 from the germline V gene are MGHDK and SYGVNS. The CDR3 is CASSEMTGSGEKLFF. CDR3 DNA sequence: TGTGCCAGCAGTGAAATGACAGGGAGTGGTGAAAAACTGTTTTTT.

The chain joins TRBV15 to TRBJ2-5; D might be TRBD2 (6 bases). Looked up from germline, CDR1 is LNHNV and CDR2 is YYDKDF (reference sequence). Trimming cost V 4 bases and J 2 bases, with 14 bases left between them. This CDR3 has 15 residues. The CDR3 sequence: CATSTSLGLQETQYF. The DNA of the CDR3 is TGTGCCACCAGCACCAGCCTGGGACTTCAAGAGACCCAGTACTTC.

The CDR3 is CASSYSQGNEKLFF. CDR3 sequence (DNA): TGCGCCAGCAGCTACAGTCAGGGGAATGAAAAACTGTTTTTT. V is TRBV5-1 and J is TRBJ1-4; D possibly corresponds to TRBD1 (6 bases). Germline CDR1 reads SGHRS; CDR2 reads YFSETQ. V gave up 3 bases and J gave up 5 bases, with 11 bases separating them. This CDR3 spans 14 amino acids.

This clone appeared once. V and J are TRBV5-1 and TRBJ2-3, with 10 bases aligning to TRBD1. This CDR3 has 16 amino acids. V gave up 3 bases and J gave up 4 bases; unmatched junction bases: 8. Germline V gene data show CDR1 as SGHRS and CDR2 as YFSETQ. The CDR3 reads CASSSGGQGVADTQYF. CDR3 bases: TGCGCCAGCAGCTCGGGTGGACAGGGGGTCGCAGATACGCAGTATTTT.

This clone is categorized as medium-sized (0.01 to 0.1%). V usage is TRBV6-1 and J usage is TRBJ2-7, with D possibly matching TRBD2 (5 bases). Germline CDR1 MNHNS, CDR2 SASEGT. With 6 bases removed from V and 4 bases from J, the gap between germline ends came to 10 bases. The length of the CDR3 is 12 residues. The CDR3 sequence is CASSGGRYEQYF. The CDR3 region has the DNA TGTGCCAGCAGCGGAGGTCGGTACGAGCAGTACTTC.

This clone has more than one count but fewer than ten. The chain employs TRBV6-1 and TRBJ2-7; 7 bases are a match to TRBD1. Germline V gene lookup returns CDR1 MNHNS and CDR2 SASEGT. Unmatched junction bases numbered 7, after V lost 5 bases and J lost 3 bases. The CDR3 extends over 14 amino acids. The DNA for the CDR3 is TGTGCCAGCAGTCCATGGGGACAGAACTACGAGCAGTACTTC. It encodes CASSPWGQNYEQYF.

A single count supports this clone. The rearrangement uses TRBV14 and TRBJ1-1; TRBD1 aligns across 8 bases. V trimming: 4 bases; J trimming: 10 bases; junction bases outside the gene matches: 8. Germline-derived CDR1 and CDR2 are SGHDN and FVKESK. The CDR3 is 13 residues long. In DNA form, the CDR3 reads TGTGCCAGCAGCCCCTACAGGGGGGCTGGAGCTTTCTTT. Its translation is CASSPYRGAGAFF.